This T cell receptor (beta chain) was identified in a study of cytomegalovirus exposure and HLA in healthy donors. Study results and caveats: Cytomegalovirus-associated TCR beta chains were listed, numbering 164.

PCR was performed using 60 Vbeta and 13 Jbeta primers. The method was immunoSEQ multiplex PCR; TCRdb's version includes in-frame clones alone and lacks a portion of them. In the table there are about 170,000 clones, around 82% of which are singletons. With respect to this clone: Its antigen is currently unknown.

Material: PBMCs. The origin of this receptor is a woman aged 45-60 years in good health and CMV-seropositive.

The CDR3 bases are TGTGCCAGCACGGACAATGAGCAGTTCTTC. The encoded protein is CASTDNEQFF. V usage is TRBV6-1 and J usage is TRBJ2-1; D unclear. The V gene lost 7 bases and the J gene lost 5 bases, with 3 bases spanning the gap. There are 10 residues in the CDR3. CDR1 MNHNS and CDR2 SASEGT come from the germline V gene.